Detailed here is one T cell receptor beta chain. What it recognizes is unknown. The authors ran a second PCR of about 7 to 11 cycles using a sample-barcoded 5' primer and a J-beta primer mix. TCRdb used MiXCR to reprocess the 5' RACE reads, holding one entry per CDR3 protein. This repertoire shows roughly 1.7 million distinct CDR3 sequences, around 36% found once; its top ten account for around 11%. Each donor was a healthy Caucasian individual from Russia, aged 6 to 90. Trimming took 4 bases from V and 8 from J; bases not matched to a gene: 5. The CDR3 totals 14 residues. Germline assignment: CDR1 SNHLY and CDR2 FYNNEI. The sample comes from a study of blood T cells in healthy people across ages. Overall study findings and caveats: Older age went with lower TCR beta diversity per million T cells, in a roughly linear way.

Sequenced sample: blood. The sequence derives from a woman in her twenties or thirties in good health. The J gene is TRBJ2-1, the V gene TRBV2; 10 bases agree with TRBD1. The CDR3 region is CASSAGQGWDEQFF. Written as DNA, the CDR3 is TGTGCCAGCAGTGCGGGACAGGGGTGGGATGAGCAGTTCTTC. Supplemented by reference TRBV2 and TRBJ2-1, the full variable domain reads EPEVTQTPSHQVTQMGQEVILRCVPISNHLYFYWYRQILGQKVEFLVSFYNNEISEKSEIFDDQFSVERPDGSNFTLKIRSTKLEDSAMYFCASSAGQGWDEQFFGPGTRLTVL.